Below, 31 T cell receptor beta chains from the same sample are listed, as sequenced in a study of cytomegalovirus exposure and HLA in healthy donors (dated by TCRdb to 2016 to 2017). Library preparation used the immunoSEQ multiplex PCR assay. TCRdb stores this immuneACCESS table with in-frame sequences only. Part of the clones is absent; in the studies checked, under half of the shortfall reflects unresolved V genes, and no reason is known for the rest. In this sample the table shows 200,000 to 250,000 clones, around 78% of which occur a single time. Roughly 6% of the sample is in the top ten clones. Source material: PBMCs. Receptor source: a woman aged 18-29 years in good health and CMV-seronegative.

The chain employs TRBV29-1 and TRBJ2-7; weak D call: TRBD1 (6 bases). The CDR3 has 13 amino acids. Germline-derived CDR1 and CDR2 are SQVTM and ANQGSEA. V lost 6 bases and J 3 bases, leaving 15 bases between the germline ends. Here the CDR3 reads CSVRPGVGYEQYF. CDR3 DNA sequence: TGCAGCGTGCGGCCAGGGGTGGGCTACGAGCAGTACTTC.

J is TRBJ2-1 and V is TRBV2; a possible D gene is TRBD2 (6 bases). Between the trimmed V and J ends, which lost 8 bases and 4 bases, there was a span of 18 bases. This CDR3 is built from 15 residues. The germline CDR1 and CDR2 sequences are SNHLY and FYNNEI. CDR3 coding DNA: TGTGCCAGCGGAGTCGACGGGGGTGGATACAATGAGCAGTTCTTC. As protein: CASGVDGGGYNEQFF.

The genes are TRBV15 and TRBJ1-4; D is unresolved. CDR3 length: 18 residues. V lost 0 bases and J lost 5, with 19 bases in between. Germline lookup yields CDR1 LNHNV and CDR2 YYDKDF (reference sequence). CDR3 region: CATSRDLGLDNRNEKLFF. Written as DNA, the CDR3 is TGTGCCACCAGCAGAGATCTCGGGTTAGACAATAGGAATGAAAAACTGTTTTTT.

The chain links TRBV30 to TRBJ1-5; the D gene is possibly TRBD1 (5 bases). V shed 2 bases and J shed 2 bases, with 13 bases lying between them. The CDR3 covers 15 residues. Germline V gene sequence: CDR1 GTSNPN, CDR2 SVGIG (reference sequence). DNA for the CDR3: TGTGCCTGGAGTAGACAGCGAGGGGGCAATCAGCCCCAGCATTTT. It translates to CAWSRQRGGNQPQHF.

This clone was detected a few times. The V gene is TRBV30, the J gene TRBJ1-2; weak D call: TRBD1 (5 bases). The germline V gene encodes CDR1 GTSNPN and CDR2 SVGIG (reference sequence). This CDR3 contains 14 residues. V was trimmed by 0 bases and J by 4 bases, leaving 12 bases between them. The CDR3 spells CAWSVRQGFYGYTF. The CDR3 bases are TGTGCCTGGAGTGTACGGCAGGGCTTCTATGGCTACACCTTC.

J is TRBJ1-4 and V is TRBV18, with 9 bases identical to TRBD1. Germline CDR1 and CDR2: KGHSH and LQKENI. There are 16 residues in the CDR3. J lost 8 bases, V lost 4 bases, and 11 bases had no gene match. CDR3 coding DNA: TGTGCCAGCTCACTATCCCCCGGGACAGGGCAAGAAAAACTGTTTTTT. Encoded protein: CASSLSPGTGQEKLFF.

This chain links TRBV6-5 with TRBJ2-7; 11 positions match TRBD2. The junction had 4 bases not matched to a gene; V was cut back by 6 bases and J by 3 bases. Germline V lookup: CDR1 MNHEY, CDR2 SVGAGI. The CDR3 loop spans 14 amino acids. The CDR3 here is CASRTSGGNYEQYF. The DNA of the CDR3 is TGTGCCAGCAGAACTAGCGGGGGAAACTACGAGCAGTACTTC.

The chain combines TRBV27 with TRBJ1-5; D perhaps matches TRBD1 (6 bases). Looked up from germline, CDR1 is MNHEY and CDR2 is SMNVEV (reference sequence). The CDR3 runs to 16 residues. The V end was cut by 5 bases, the J end by 7 bases, with 21 bases between. CDR3 protein: CASSPRGRGSGQPQHF. CDR3 sequence (DNA): TGTGCCAGCAGTCCCCGGGGCAGGGGTAGTGGACAGCCCCAGCATTTT.

This chain links TRBV25-1 with TRBJ2-3, with TRBD2 as a possible D gene (5 bases). CDR3 length: 14 amino acids. Germline V lookup: CDR1 MGHDK, CDR2 SYGVNS. Trimming pared 8 bases from V and 0 bases from J, leaving 12 bases between. This CDR3 reads CASATRASTDTQYF. CDR3 nucleotide sequence: TGTGCCAGCGCTACTAGAGCTAGCACAGATACGCAGTATTTT.

The chain links TRBV7-5 to TRBJ1-2; the listed D gene, TRBD1, was not tested against the DNA. TRBV7-5 is listed as a pseudogene. The CDR3 contains 16 residues. The chain's CDR3 is CARSLASGQGWAGYTF. CDR3 in DNA: TGTGCCAGAAGCTTAGCTAGTGGACAGGGGTGGGCTGGCTACACCTTC.

This clone was seen just once. The rearrangement uses TRBV7-6 and TRBJ2-2; possible D gene TRBD1, 6 bases. Germline CDR1 SGHVS, CDR2 FNYEAQ. The CDR3 is made up of 15 amino acids. Trimming removed 1 base from V and 0 bases from J, with 6 bases in between. CDR3 in amino acids: CASSLGTANTGELFF. In DNA form, the CDR3 reads TGTGCCAGCAGCTTAGGGACAGCGAACACCGGGGAGCTGTTTTTT.

The chain couples TRBV27 to TRBJ2-1, with D uncertain. Germline assignment: CDR1 MNHEY and CDR2 SMNVEV (reference sequence). Trimming shortened V by 8 bases and J by 4 bases, and 9 bases separated the two germline ends. The CDR3 runs 12 residues. CDR3 nucleotide sequence: TGTGCCAGCCAGGACGGTTACAATGAGCAGTTCTTC. This translates into CASQDGYNEQFF.

The chain couples TRBV18 to TRBJ2-1; TRBD2 is a possible D gene (6 bases). Germline V gene sequence: CDR1 KGHSH, CDR2 LQKENI. V gave up 3 bases and J gave up 6 bases, with 18 bases separating them. CDR3 length: 16 residues. CDR3 loop: CASSPGEVAVTNEQFF. CDR3 nucleotide sequence: TGTGCCAGCTCACCGGGGGAGGTAGCGGTAACCAATGAGCAGTTCTTC.

The chain joins TRBV2 to TRBJ2-1; 12 nucleotides align to TRBD2. Trimming at V came to 3 bases and at J to 7 bases, leaving 4 bases not matched to a gene. CDR1 SNHLY and CDR2 FYNNEI come from the germline V gene. The CDR3 is 15 amino acids. The DNA for the CDR3 is TGTGCCAGCAGTGATTTAGGGACTAGCGGGAATGAGCAGTTCTTC. It translates to CASSDLGTSGNEQFF.

The chain couples TRBV6-6 to TRBJ2-3, with a possible D match to TRBD2 (5 bases). This CDR3 has 12 amino acids. Germline-derived CDR1 and CDR2 are MNHNY and SVGAGI (reference sequence). Trimming stripped 3 bases from V and 5 bases from J, with 6 bases between. CDR3 residues: CASSYEGDTQYF. DNA for the CDR3: TGTGCCAGCAGTTATGAGGGAGATACGCAGTATTTT.

A single count supports this clone. This chain joins TRBV6-1 and TRBJ1-2; no definite D call. Germline V gene lookup returns CDR1 MNHNS and CDR2 SASEGT. With 11 bases removed from V and 0 bases from J, the gap between germline ends came to 16 bases. This CDR3 region has 14 residues. The CDR3 protein is CAGSGGPANYGYTF. In DNA, the CDR3 is TGTGCCGGGTCGGGTGGCCCAGCTAACTATGGCTACACCTTC.

This chain connects TRBV28 to TRBJ2-3; 13 bases line up with TRBD2. CDR3 length: 17 residues. Germline V CDR1 and CDR2: MDHEN, SYDVKM. V lost 5 bases, J lost 4 bases, and 9 bases stayed unmatched. CDR3 residues: CASSLTSGRAWADTQYF. Written as DNA, the CDR3 is TGTGCCAGCAGTCTTACTAGCGGGAGGGCCTGGGCAGATACGCAGTATTTT.

The gene calls are TRBV27 and TRBJ1-2; 7 nucleotides align to TRBD1. The CDR3 spans 13 residues. Germline assignment: CDR1 MNHEY and CDR2 SMNVEV (reference sequence). The junction had 9 bases not matched to a gene; V was cut back by 7 bases and J by 7 bases. The CDR3 sequence is CASTRDRAAGYTF. CDR3 sequence (DNA): TGTGCCAGCACCCGAGACAGGGCAGCTGGCTACACCTTC.

The chain combines TRBV5-4 with TRBJ2-7, with 10 bases matching TRBD2. The germline CDR1 and CDR2 sequences are SGHNT and YYREEE (reference sequence). The CDR3 contains 15 residues. V was pared by 0 bases and J by 3 bases, with 3 bases of the junction left unmatched. CDR3 bases: TGTGCCAGCAGCTTGGGACTAGCGGGCGGCTACGAGCAGTACTTC. This translates into CASSLGLAGGYEQYF.

The V and J genes are TRBV20-1 and TRBJ2-7; the D call may be TRBD1 or TRBD2 (5 bases each). Germline CDR1 and CDR2: DFQATT and SNEGSKA (reference sequence). The length of the CDR3 is 11 residues. Trimming removed 6 bases at V and 6 bases at J, with 12 bases between. Here the CDR3 reads CSAELGTEQYF. The CDR3 DNA follows: TGCAGTGCCGAGTTAGGGACCGAGCAGTACTTC.

The chain couples TRBV29-1 to TRBJ1-2; 7 bases fit TRBD1. V gave up 6 bases and J gave up 8 bases; unmatched junction bases: 6. The CDR3 extends over 11 amino acids. Germline V gene data show CDR1 as SQVTM and CDR2 as ANQGSEA. CDR3 sequence: CSVPQGGGYTF. CDR3 sequence (DNA): TGCAGCGTCCCTCAGGGGGGCGGCTACACCTTC.

This clone was seen more than once but under ten times. This sequence joins TRBV11-2 and TRBJ1-2; D possibly corresponds to TRBD1 (5 bases). This CDR3 is built from 11 residues. CDR1 and CDR2 (germline): SGHAT, FQNNGV. Trimming stripped 5 bases from V and 6 bases from J, with 7 bases between. The CDR3 loop is CASSAGHGYTF. The CDR3 nucleotides are TGTGCCAGCAGCGCGGGGCATGGCTACACCTTC.

V is TRBV2 and J is TRBJ1-2; TRBD1 agrees at 8 bases. Germline CDR1 is SNHLY and CDR2 is FYNNEI. This CDR3 spans 13 amino acids. V trimming: 8 bases; J trimming: 3 bases; junction bases outside the gene matches: 5. The CDR3 reads CASVTGGYYGYTF. CDR3 coding DNA: TGTGCCAGCGTAACAGGGGGATACTATGGCTACACCTTC.

The V gene is TRBV27, the J gene TRBJ2-7; 11 bases agree with TRBD1. The CDR3 loop spans 17 amino acids. Losses at the gene ends were 5 bases for V and 3 bases for J; bases not matched to a gene: 12. Germline values: CDR1 MNHEY, CDR2 SMNVEV (reference sequence). The CDR3 nucleotides read TGTGCCAGCAGTAGCCGGGACAGGGGGTTTAGAGGCTACGAGCAGTACTTC. Translation gives CASSSRDRGFRGYEQYF.

The CDR3 DNA reads TGTGCCAGCAGTTTTGGGGTGTTCACTGAAGCTTTCTTT. Translation: CASSFGVFTEAFF. The chain combines TRBV27 with TRBJ1-1; D unresolved. Germline V gene data show CDR1 as MNHEY and CDR2 as SMNVEV (reference sequence). The length of the CDR3 is 13 residues. V was trimmed by 3 bases and J by 4 bases, leaving 9 bases between them.

V usage is TRBV5-1 and J usage is TRBJ1-1; D not certain. Between the trimmed V and J ends, which lost 0 bases and 1 base, there was a span of 7 bases. The CDR3 consists of 14 residues. Germline V gives CDR1 SGHRS, CDR2 YFSETQ. CDR3 sequence reads: CASSLGPQNTEAFF. The CDR3 region has the DNA TGCGCCAGCAGCTTGGGACCCCAGAACACTGAAGCTTTCTTT.

Points on this clone: The identical CDR3 is also encoded by other nucleotide sequences in the sample. This chain joins TRBV6-5 and TRBJ2-1; D is undetermined. V was pared by 5 bases and J by 2 bases, with 7 bases between. This CDR3 has 13 residues. Germline-derived CDR1 and CDR2 are MNHEY and SVGAGI. DNA for the CDR3: TGTGCCAGCAGTCTATCGACCTACAATGAGCAGTTCTTC. Amino acids: CASSLSTYNEQFF.

In DNA form, the CDR3 reads TGTGCCAGCAGTGAACTCCACAGCTCTGGAAACACCATATATTTT. This encodes CASSELHSSGNTIYF. The rearrangement joins TRBV25-1 to TRBJ1-3; D remains ambiguous. The germline gives CDR1 MGHDK, CDR2 SYGVNS. V was shortened by 2 bases and J by 0 bases, with 8 bases between the two germline ends. The CDR3 sequence is 15 residues long.

The chain recombines TRBV28 with TRBJ1-5; no reliable D call. Deletions cut 6 bases from V and 4 bases from J, with 13 bases between. This CDR3 is 14 amino acids long. Germline CDR1 is MDHEN and CDR2 is SYDVKM. For the CDR3, the DNA is TGTGCCAGCAGGAGACACGTTGTGAATCAGCCCCAGCATTTT. Translation gives CASRRHVVNQPQHF.

In DNA form, the CDR3 reads TGTGCCAGTAGGAGAGACAGGGGGGAGACTGAAGCTTTCTTT. It specifies CASRRDRGETEAFF. The rearrangement uses TRBV19 and TRBJ1-1; 9 bases are shared with TRBD1. The CDR3 is 14 residues long. The germline V gene has CDR1 LNHDA and CDR2 SQIVND (reference sequence). V trimming: 6 bases; J trimming: 5 bases; junction bases outside the gene matches: 7. The full variable domain, with the rest looked up from reference TRBV19 and TRBJ1-1, is DGGITQSPKYLFRKEGQNVTLSCEQNLNHDAMYWYRQDPGQGLRLIYYSQIVNDFQKGDIAEGYSVSREKKESFPLTVTSAQKNPTAFYLCASRRDRGETEAFFGQGTRLTVV.

The V and J genes are TRBV27 and TRBJ2-3; 7 bases agree with TRBD2. Germline CDR1 MNHEY, CDR2 SMNVEV (reference sequence). The trim removed 5 bases at V and 6 bases at J, leaving 17 bases unmatched. The CDR3 totals 17 residues. For the CDR3, the DNA is TGTGCCAGCAGTATAAAAGGCTGGGACTATCGCCCGGATACGCAGTATTTT. Residues: CASSIKGWDYRPDTQYF.